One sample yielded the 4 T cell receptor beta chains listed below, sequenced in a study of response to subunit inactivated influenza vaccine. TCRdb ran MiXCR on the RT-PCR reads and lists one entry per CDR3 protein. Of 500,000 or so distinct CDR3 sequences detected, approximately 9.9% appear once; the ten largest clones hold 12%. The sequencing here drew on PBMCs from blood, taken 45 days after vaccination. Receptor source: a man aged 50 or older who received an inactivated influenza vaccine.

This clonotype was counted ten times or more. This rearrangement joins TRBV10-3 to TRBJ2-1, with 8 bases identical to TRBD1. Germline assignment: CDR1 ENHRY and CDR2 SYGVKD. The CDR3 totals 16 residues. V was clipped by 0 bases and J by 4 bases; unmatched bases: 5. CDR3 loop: CAISESGQGGYNEQFF. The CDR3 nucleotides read TGTGCCATCAGTGAGTCCGGACAGGGTGGATACAATGAGCAGTTCTTC.

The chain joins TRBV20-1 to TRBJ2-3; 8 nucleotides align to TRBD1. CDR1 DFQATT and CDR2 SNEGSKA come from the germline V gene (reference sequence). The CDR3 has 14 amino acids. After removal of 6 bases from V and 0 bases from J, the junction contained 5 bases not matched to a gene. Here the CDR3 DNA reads TGCAGTGCATTGACAGGGGAAAGCACAGATACGCAGTATTTT. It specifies CSALTGESTDTQYF.

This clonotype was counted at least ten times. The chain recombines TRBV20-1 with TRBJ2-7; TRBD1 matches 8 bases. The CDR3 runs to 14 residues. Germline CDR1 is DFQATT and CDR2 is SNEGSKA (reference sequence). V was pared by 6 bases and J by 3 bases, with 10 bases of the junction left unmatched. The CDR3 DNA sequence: TGCAGTGCGGATGGGACAGGCTATAGCTACGAGCAGTACTTC. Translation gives CSADGTGYSYEQYF.

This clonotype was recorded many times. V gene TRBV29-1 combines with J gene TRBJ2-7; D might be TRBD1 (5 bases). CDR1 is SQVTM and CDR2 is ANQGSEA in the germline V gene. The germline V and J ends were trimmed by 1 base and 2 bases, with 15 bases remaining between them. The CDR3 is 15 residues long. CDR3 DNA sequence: TGCAGCGTTGAAGGGGGCACTGCTGTACCCTACGAGCAGTACTTC. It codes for CSVEGGTAVPYEQYF.